This T cell receptor beta chain was recorded in a study of shared clonotypes between healthy human individuals. An even split of each subset's genomic DNA across several immunoSEQ plates was performed. This table comes from immunoSEQ multiplex PCR, and its TCRdb copy is limited to in-frame clones, with some not included. This sample has 700,000 to 950,000 clones, with about 96% found just once. CD8 cells classed as naive were CD45RO-negative and positively selected for CCR7, excluding terminally differentiated effector memory CD45RA+ cells. Germline assignment: CDR1 MNHEY and CDR2 SVGAGI. This CDR3 has 14 residues. The ends were cut back, 5 bases at V and 3 bases at J, with 14 bases in the middle.

The rearrangement uses TRBV6-5 and TRBJ2-7; weak D call: TRBD2 (6 bases). The receptor was derived from a man aged 25-45 years in good health. Sequencing used naive CD8+ T cells sorted from blood. In nucleotides, the CDR3 is TGTGCCAGCAGTCAATCGGGACTCAGCTACGAGCAGTACTTC. This translates into CASSQSGLSYEQYF.